This T cell receptor (beta chain) came from a study of robustness of blood B and T cell sequencing (dated by TCRdb to the late 2010s). The study in broad terms: The study aimed to determine how much peripheral blood is needed to reliably characterize an individual's TCRbeta and IgG repertoires. Each of the roughly ten independently drawn blood samples had its TCRbeta and IgG repertoires measured. As technical replicates, two replicate TCRbeta cDNA libraries were made from one shared RNA pool taken from a single 10 ml draw. What the work shows at the level of the full study, not this receptor alone: Every single 10 ml sample contained the 1,000 most abundant TCRbeta clonotypes from the pooled draws. Overlap of rare TCRbeta clonotypes did not improve with pooling tubes, implying much larger blood volumes would be needed to capture them. Evidence of cross-contamination, likely caused by batch processing, was seen in one pair of TCRbeta libraries, and the UMI-sequence pairs shared between the two libraries were removed. Of the top 10,000 TCRbeta clonotypes in one technical replicate library, almost 95% were also found in the other technical replicate library. A full plateau was not reached by TCRbeta rarefaction curves, suggesting under-sequencing or many low-abundance clonotypes. Combining 3 or 4 tubes (roughly 28-45 ml blood) brought coverage of the top 10,000 TCRbeta clonotypes close to saturation. EDTA tubes required immediate fractionation, limiting use in multi-site collections.

Library preparation used PCR. TCRdb shows the sequencer as Illumina MiSeq. cDNA was synthesized with SMARTScribe reverse transcriptase and a 5' template-switch oligo that added a universal priming site. Each cDNA molecule was tagged by a 12-nucleotide random unique molecular identifier (UMI) carried on the template-switch oligo. During reverse transcription, TCRbeta transcripts were targeted using chain-specific reverse primers. Residual template-switch adapters were removed by uracil DNA glycosylase treatment, and cDNA was purified using a Qiagen MinElute kit. The first PCR ran for roughly 20 cycles with KAPA HiFi HotStart ReadyMix and step-out primers, divided among four 50 microliter reactions. First-round PCR products were gel-purified before further amplification. Illumina Nextera adapters were attached in a second PCR of roughly 8 cycles, and the libraries were then purified and pooled. A 50-nucleotide 5' read captured the UMI barcode for each TCRbeta molecule. The study's own analysis went as follows. Reads were grouped by UMI into consensus reads using the MIGEC toolkit. Final reads were produced by merging forward and reverse consensus reads with PEAR. Identical UMI-sequence pairs found in more than one library were treated as cross-sample contamination and removed by a custom decontamination script. MIGMAP, a wrapper around IgBLAST, was used for V(D)J assignment and CDR3 extraction. A TCR clonotype was defined as sharing the same V gene, J gene and CDR3 amino acid sequence, and CDR1 and CDR2 were not sequenced. Using fastp at Q25 and MiXCR, TCRdb reprocessed the public reads and kept productive beta chains. Rows matching on CDR3 protein sequence are summarized as one entry with the most common DNA and genes. The V and J calls here are based on TCRdb, not the publication. The sample table contains more than 1,500 distinct CDR3 sequences; only one count was recorded for around three quarters of them. The top ten clonotypes cover 40% to 50% of the sample.

TCRbeta repertoires were measured from mRNA instead of genomic DNA, an approach that captures expressed receptors. Buffy coat leukocytes were collected into Trizol, and RNA was extracted with the Direct-zol RNA MiniPrep Plus kit without cell sorting. To separate plasma, buffy coat and red blood cells, the EDTA blood tubes were centrifuged right away at 4 degrees C. V is cut by 5 bases and J by 7 bases, and the space between the germline ends is 9 bases. CDR1 and CDR2 are drawn from the germline V gene: SNHLY, FYNNEI. The CDR3 sequence holds 12 residues, the cysteine and phenylalanine included. CDR3 DNA only is kept here, 36 bases in frame from base 1. Comment on this clonotype: Its recognized antigen is unknown. No per-base quality is available; no much larger clone lies one base away.

This receptor was taken from a human donor in good health. The chain joins TRBV2 to TRBJ1-3; TRBD1 is a weak D gene call, 5 bases matching. The sample was peripheral blood. The CDR3: CASSIQGNTIYF. Read as DNA, the sequence is TGTGCCAGCAGTATCCAGGGTAACACCATATATTTT.